A single sample is the source of the 29 T cell receptor beta chains below, sequenced in a study of cytomegalovirus exposure and HLA in healthy donors. 13 Jbeta primers and 60 Vbeta primers were used for the PCR. Here immunoSEQ multiplex PCR was the method, and the copy in TCRdb shows in-frame clones only, minus some. The profile shows about 140,000 clones, roughly four fifths of them singletons. Source material: PBMCs. Receptors originate from a woman aged 40-49 years in good health and CMV-seronegative.

The chain has TRBV18 and TRBJ1-4, with a possible D match to TRBD1 (6 bases). Germline V gene sequence: CDR1 KGHSH, CDR2 LQKENI. CDR3 size: 16 residues. V was cut by 1 base and J by 13 bases, with 22 bases left in between. The CDR3 spells CASSPQPQGSGPPLFF. The CDR3 DNA sequence: TGTGCCAGCTCACCACAACCCCAGGGGTCGGGCCCTCCACTGTTTTTT.

The rearrangement links TRBV7-9 to TRBJ2-3; D gene unclear. The CDR3 has 15 residues. The germline V and J ends were trimmed by 1 base and 1 base, with 9 bases remaining between them. The germline gives CDR1 SEHNR, CDR2 FQNEAQ (reference sequence). CDR3 sequence: CASSLVGSGTDTQYF. The CDR3 bases are TGTGCCAGCAGCTTAGTGGGCAGTGGCACAGATACGCAGTATTTT.

The chain joins TRBV4-2 to TRBJ2-7; maybe TRBD2 (6 bases). This CDR3 comprises 15 residues. Between the trimmed V and J ends, which lost 4 bases and 2 bases, there was a span of 15 bases. Germline loops: CDR1 LGHNA, CDR2 YNFKEQ. CDR3 loop: CASSLARTNPYEQYF. The CDR3 nucleotides are TGTGCCAGCAGCCTAGCCCGGACTAACCCCTACGAGCAGTACTTC.

V gene TRBV6-1 combines with J gene TRBJ2-1, with TRBD2 identical over 8 bases. V lost 2 bases and J lost 3; bases outside the gene matches: 3. The CDR3 extends over 15 amino acids. Germline-derived CDR1 and CDR2 are MNHNS and SASEGT. The CDR3 nucleotides are TGTGCCAGCAGTGAATTCACTAGCGGCTACAATGAGCAGTTCTTC. Its translation is CASSEFTSGYNEQFF.

J is TRBJ2-3 and V is TRBV5-5, with D perhaps matching TRBD1 (6 bases). V was pared by 1 base and J by 2 bases, with 11 bases between. The CDR3 extends over 15 amino acids. Germline values: CDR1 SGHKS, CDR2 YYEKEE (reference sequence). CDR3 nucleotide sequence: TGTGCCAGCAGCTTGAGGGGGTTCCCCACAGATACGCAGTATTTT. Translated: CASSLRGFPTDTQYF.

The J gene is TRBJ2-2, the V gene TRBV6-5, with unresolved D. V was cut by 6 bases and J by 1 base, with 12 bases left in between. The germline gives CDR1 MNHEY, CDR2 SVGAGI. The CDR3 has 15 residues. Written as DNA, the CDR3 is TGTGCCAGCAGCGGTCTTAAATTGAACACCGGGGAGCTGTTTTTT. Translating gives CASSGLKLNTGELFF.

Remarks on this clone: The sample contains more than one DNA sequence encoding this CDR3. The chain recombines TRBV20-1 with TRBJ1-2; D unresolved. The CDR3 loop spans 11 amino acids. Germline V CDR1 and CDR2: DFQATT, SNEGSKA (reference sequence). The CDR3: CSALLSYGYTF. The DNA for the CDR3 is TGCAGCGCTTTGCTGAGCTATGGCTACACCTTC.

The sample holds one count of this clone. The CDR3: CASSRPPGGGANFGELFF. The CDR3 nucleotides read TGTGCCAGCAGCAGACCACCGGGAGGGGGCGCGAATTTCGGGGAGCTGTTTTTT. The chain recombines TRBV28 with TRBJ2-2; possibly TRBD2 for D (8 bases). The CDR3 runs to 18 residues. V was shortened by 6 bases and J by 7 bases, with 27 bases between the two germline ends. Germline V gene sequence: CDR1 MDHEN, CDR2 SYDVKM.

This rearrangement joins TRBV5-4 to TRBJ2-5; D is possibly TRBD1 (6 bases). The CDR3 has 14 amino acids. Trimming removed 4 bases from V and 5 bases from J, with 15 bases in between. The germline V gene encodes CDR1 SGHNT and CDR2 YYREEE (reference sequence). Here the CDR3 reads CASSLGQNMETQYF. The DNA for the CDR3 is TGTGCCAGCAGCCTAGGACAGAATATGGAGACCCAGTACTTC. The whole variable domain, remainder taken from reference TRBV5-4 and TRBJ2-5, is ETGVTQSPTHLIKTRGQQVTLRCSSQSGHNTVSWYQQALGQGPQFIFQYYREEENGRGNFPPRFSGLQFPNYSSELNVNALELDDSALYLCASSLGQNMETQYFGPGTRLLVL.

V gene TRBV28 combines with J gene TRBJ1-2; 7 bases match TRBD1. Germline V lookup: CDR1 MDHEN, CDR2 SYDVKM. The CDR3 totals 13 residues. Trimming cost V 6 bases and J 8 bases; bases outside gene matches: 9. CDR3 residues: CASRRDRAGGYTF. CDR3 bases: TGTGCCAGCAGACGAGACAGGGCGGGGGGCTACACCTTC.

DNA of the CDR3: TGCGCCAGCAGCTATCAGAGTAGCCCGCAAGAGACCCAGTACTTC. Its translation is CASSYQSSPQETQYF. The J gene is TRBJ2-5, the V gene TRBV5-1; D call uncertain. Germline V CDR1 and CDR2: SGHRS, YFSETQ. There are 15 residues in the CDR3. V was shortened by 3 bases and J by 2 bases, with 14 bases between the two germline ends.

The genes are TRBV5-1 and TRBJ2-3; 7 nucleotides agree with TRBD2. Germline V gives CDR1 SGHRS, CDR2 YFSETQ. The ends lost 0 bases at V and 0 bases at J; junction bases unmatched: 4. The CDR3 loop spans 16 amino acids. The CDR3, as DNA: TGCGCCAGCAGCTTGGCGTCGGGGGGTAGCACAGATACGCAGTATTTT. Translating it yields CASSLASGGSTDTQYF.

This chain links TRBV7-6 with TRBJ2-7; 9 bases map to TRBD1. The germline gives CDR1 SGHVS, CDR2 FNYEAQ. The ends lost 2 bases at V and 0 bases at J; junction bases unmatched: 5. The CDR3 has 16 amino acids. The CDR3 DNA reads TGTGCCAGCAGCTTAAGTCCGGGACAGGGCTCCTACGAGCAGTACTTC. Translated, it gives CASSLSPGQGSYEQYF.

Only a few counts were recorded for this clone. The DNA of the CDR3 is TGTGCCAGCAGCCTCCCCGCTGGAGGTCCCTACGAGCAGTACTTC. It is translated as CASSLPAGGPYEQYF. This sequence joins TRBV7-9 and TRBJ2-7; TRBD2 is a possible D gene (5 bases). Germline V gene sequence: CDR1 SEHNR, CDR2 FQNEAQ (reference sequence). Trimming stripped 5 bases from V and 2 bases from J, with 16 bases between. The length of the CDR3 is 15 residues. Based on the CDR3 plus reference TRBV7-9 and TRBJ2-7, the full variable domain is DTGVSQNPRHKITKRGQNVTFRCDPISEHNRLYWYRQTLGQGPEFLTYFQNEAQLEKSRLLSDRFSAERPKGSFSTLEIQRTEQGDSAMYLCASSLPAGGPYEQYFGPGTRLTVT.

Only one count was recorded for this clone. This chain links TRBV18 with TRBJ1-1; D is undetermined. The length of the CDR3 is 13 residues. V was trimmed by 4 bases and J by 5 bases, leaving 11 bases between them. Germline CDR1 KGHSH, CDR2 LQKENI. For the CDR3, the DNA is TGTGCCAGCTCACGCGACGTGAGGACTGAAGCTTTCTTT. Its translation: CASSRDVRTEAFF.

This sequence joins TRBV10-1 and TRBJ2-3; weak D call: TRBD2 (6 bases). Germline values: CDR1 WNHNN, CDR2 SYGVQD (reference sequence). V lost 3 bases, J lost 7 bases, and 23 bases lay in between. The CDR3 spans 17 residues. The chain's CDR3 is CASSDSLWELAENTQYF. DNA for the CDR3: TGCGCCAGCAGTGATTCTCTATGGGAACTAGCAGAAAATACGCAGTATTTT.

The V gene is TRBV7-3, the J gene TRBJ1-1; D is unresolved. This CDR3 region has 13 residues. The germline V gene has CDR1 SGHTA and CDR2 FQGTGA. V was trimmed by 6 bases and J by 3 bases, leaving 11 bases between them. The CDR3 is CASSGGVDTEAFF. In DNA, the CDR3 is TGTGCCAGCAGTGGAGGTGTGGACACTGAAGCTTTCTTT.

The chain recombines TRBV9 with TRBJ2-5; TRBD1 is a possible D gene (5 bases). Germline CDR1 SGDLS, CDR2 YYNGEE. The V end was cut by 0 bases, the J end by 1 base, with 7 bases between. This CDR3 spans 14 amino acids. CDR3 nucleotides: TGTGCCAGCAGCGTAGGACAGATCCAAGAGACCCAGTACTTC. It encodes CASSVGQIQETQYF. Full variable domain (missing parts from reference TRBV9 and TRBJ2-5): DSGVTQTPKHLITATGQRVTLRCSPRSGDLSVYWYQQSLDQGLQFLIQYYNGEERAKGNILERFSAQQFPDLHSELNLSSLELGDSALYFCASSVGQIQETQYFGPGTRLLVL.

The J gene is TRBJ2-1, the V gene TRBV5-1; D perhaps matches TRBD2 (6 bases). There are 16 residues in the CDR3. Looked up from germline, CDR1 is SGHRS and CDR2 is YFSETQ. Trimming stripped 3 bases from V and 6 bases from J, with 19 bases between. The CDR3 protein is CASSSNHGRAGNEQFF. Here the CDR3 DNA reads TGCGCCAGCAGCTCAAATCACGGGAGAGCAGGCAATGAGCAGTTCTTC. The variable domain in full, with the rest retrieved from reference TRBV5-1 and TRBJ2-1, is KAGVTQTPRYLIKTRGQQVTLSCSPISGHRSVSWYQQTPGQGLQFLFEYFSETQRNKGNFPGRFSGRQFSNSRSEMNVSTLELGDSALYLCASSSNHGRAGNEQFFGPGTRLTVL.

V usage is TRBV28 and J usage is TRBJ2-7, with TRBD2 matching over 9 bases. CDR1 is MDHEN and CDR2 is SYDVKM in the germline V gene. The CDR3 totals 16 residues. V shed 3 bases and J 6 bases; nucleotides not matched to a gene: 12. Here the CDR3 reads CASSFLKAGGPGEQYF. In DNA form, the CDR3 reads TGTGCCAGCAGTTTTTTAAAGGCGGGAGGGCCGGGCGAGCAGTACTTC. The whole variable domain, filled in from reference TRBV28 and TRBJ2-7, reads DVKVTQSSRYLVKRTGEKVFLECVQDMDHENMFWYRQDPGLGLRLIYFSYDVKMKEKGDIPEGYSVSREKKERFSLILESASTNQTSMYLCASSFLKAGGPGEQYFGPGTRLTVT.

This sequence joins TRBV10-1 and TRBJ2-7; 14 bases align to TRBD2. Germline V gene lookup returns CDR1 WNHNN and CDR2 SYGVQD (reference sequence). CDR3 length equals 15 residues. V lost 2 bases to trimming and J lost 5 bases; unmatched junction nucleotides: 2. CDR3 in DNA: TGCGCCAGCAGTGAGGGGACTAGCGGGAGAAACGAGCAGTACTTC. It translates to CASSEGTSGRNEQYF.

The V call is TRBV21-1, the J call TRBJ2-5; TRBD2, the D gene given by the table, was not confirmed from the DNA. The DNA end lines up better with TRBJ2-7; the J call may be wrong. TRBV21-1 is a pseudogene segment. The CDR3 totals 16 residues. CDR3 DNA: TGTGCCAGCAGCAAAGGGGAAGGGAGGAGCTCCTACGAGCAGTACTTC. Protein product: CASSKGEGRSSYEQYF.

This clone was counted a single time. The J gene is TRBJ2-7, the V gene TRBV6-5; possibly TRBD1 for D (6 bases). The CDR3 is made up of 12 amino acids. The ends were cut back, 9 bases at V and 0 bases at J, with 9 bases in the middle. Germline assignment: CDR1 MNHEY and CDR2 SVGAGI. In DNA form, the CDR3 reads TGTGCCAGTCAGGGGAGCTCCTACGAGCAGTACTTC. It encodes CASQGSSYEQYF.

The rearrangement joins TRBV7-6 to TRBJ1-5; D is ambiguous. Per germline, CDR1 SGHVS and CDR2 FNYEAQ. The ends were cut back, 5 bases at V and 6 bases at J, with 11 bases in the middle. CDR3 length: 13 residues. The CDR3 spells CASSQTGSQPQHF. DNA of the CDR3: TGTGCCAGCAGCCAGACGGGGAGTCAGCCCCAGCATTTT. Looking up the rest from reference TRBV7-6 and TRBJ1-5 gives the full variable domain: GAGVSQSPRYKVTKRGQDVALRCDPISGHVSLYWYRQALGQGPEFLTYFNYEAQQDKSGLPNDRFSAERPEGSISTLTIQRTEQRDSAMYRCASSQTGSQPQHFGDGTRLSIL.

V usage is TRBV7-8 and J usage is TRBJ2-5; TRBD2 might be the D (6 bases). Germline V lookup: CDR1 SGHVS, CDR2 FQNEAQ. CDR3 length: 17 amino acids. Trimming stripped 5 bases from V and 5 bases from J, with 24 bases between. CDR3 coding DNA: TGTGCCAGCAGCCCGCATAAGGGGAGGTTTGGAGAGGAGACCCAGTACTTC. Translating it yields CASSPHKGRFGEETQYF.

The sample holds one count of this clone. The rearrangement joins TRBV5-1 to TRBJ1-2, with D tentatively TRBD1 (6 bases). CDR3 size: 14 residues. V was cut by 0 bases and J by 4 bases, with 10 bases left in between. Germline-derived CDR1 and CDR2 are SGHRS and YFSETQ. CDR3 bases: TGCGCCAGCAGCTTGGACAGGGCGAGCTATGGCTACACCTTC. Translation gives CASSLDRASYGYTF.

CDR3 nucleotide sequence: TGTGCCAGCAGTTTTCAGGGGCCCGAAAAACTGTTTTTT. This sequence encodes CASSFQGPEKLFF. The chain has TRBV28 and TRBJ1-4; D is perhaps TRBD1 (6 bases). The germline V and J ends were trimmed by 3 bases and 8 bases, with 10 bases remaining between them. CDR1 and CDR2 (germline): MDHEN, SYDVKM. The CDR3 is 13 residues long.

The rearrangement uses TRBV19 and TRBJ2-1, with a possible D match to TRBD2 (6 bases). V dropped 3 bases and J dropped 8 bases, with 14 bases sitting between them. CDR1 is LNHDA and CDR2 is SQIVND in the germline V gene (reference sequence). CDR3 length: 14 amino acids. The CDR3 reads CASSMDNPGDEQFF. CDR3 sequence (DNA): TGTGCCAGTAGTATGGATAATCCGGGGGATGAGCAGTTCTTC.

The chain recombines TRBV7-8 with TRBJ2-3; maybe TRBD2 (6 bases). From germline, CDR1 is SGHVS and CDR2 FQNEAQ. The V end was cut by 5 bases, the J end by 10 bases, with 13 bases between. This CDR3 comprises 12 residues. CDR3 region: CASSQQLAAQYF. The CDR3 region has the DNA TGTGCCAGCAGCCAACAACTAGCTGCGCAGTATTTT.